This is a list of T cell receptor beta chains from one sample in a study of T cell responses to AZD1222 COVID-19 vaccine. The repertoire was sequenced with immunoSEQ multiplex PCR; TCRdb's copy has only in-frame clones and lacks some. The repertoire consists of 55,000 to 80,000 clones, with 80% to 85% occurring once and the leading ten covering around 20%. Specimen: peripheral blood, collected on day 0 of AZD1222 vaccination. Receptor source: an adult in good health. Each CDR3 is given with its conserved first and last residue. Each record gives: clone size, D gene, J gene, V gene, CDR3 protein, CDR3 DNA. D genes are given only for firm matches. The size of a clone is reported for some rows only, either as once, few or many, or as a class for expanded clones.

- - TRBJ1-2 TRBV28 CASKLLGNGELYGYTF TGTGCCAGCAAATTATTAGGGAATGGCGAACTATATGGCTACACCTTC
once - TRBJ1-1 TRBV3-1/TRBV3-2 CASSQERARIAEAFF TGTGCCAGCAGCCAAGAGAGGGCCCGGATCGCCGAAGCTTTCTTT
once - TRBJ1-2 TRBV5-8 CAISLGGTNYGYTF TGTGCCATCTCCTTGGGAGGAACCAACTATGGCTACACCTTC
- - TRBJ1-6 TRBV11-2 CASMIIGTYNSPLHF TGTGCCAGCATGATAATAGGGACCTATAATTCACCCCTCCACTTT
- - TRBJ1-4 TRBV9 CASSPPGGQPAKLFF TGTGCCAGCAGCCCCCCGGGGGGGCAACCCGCAAAACTGTTTTTT
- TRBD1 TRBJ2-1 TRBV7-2 CASSERDRINHEQFF TGTGCCAGCAGCGAACGGGACAGAATCAACCATGAGCAGTTCTTC
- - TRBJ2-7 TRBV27 CASRFLQTYEQYF TGTGCCAGTCGGTTTCTACAAACCTACGAGCAGTACTTC
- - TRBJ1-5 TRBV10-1 CASSAQRTGSSNQPQHF TGCGCCAGCAGTGCCCAACGTACGGGATCAAGCAATCAGCCCCAGCATTTT
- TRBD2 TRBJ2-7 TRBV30 CAWRGRAGDPLLYEQYF TGTGCCTGGAGGGGGAGGGCTGGGGACCCGCTCTTATACGAGCAGTACTTC
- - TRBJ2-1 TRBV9 CASSPQRAAYNEQFF TGTGCCAGCAGCCCCCAGCGGGCGGCCTACAATGAGCAGTTCTTC
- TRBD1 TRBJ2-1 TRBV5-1 CASSSRDRGRNEQFF TGCGCCAGCAGCTCCCGGGACAGGGGGCGGAATGAGCAGTTCTTC
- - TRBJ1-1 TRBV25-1 CASSGAGNTEAFF TGTGCCAGCAGTGGTGCGGGGAACACTGAAGCTTTCTTT
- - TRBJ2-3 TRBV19 CASSIGAGTVLTDTQYF TGTGCCAGTAGTATAGGGGCAGGGACGGTCCTCACAGATACGCAGTATTTT
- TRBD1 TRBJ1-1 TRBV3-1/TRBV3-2 CASTLRRGYTEAFF TGTGCCAGCACCTTACGCAGGGGGTACACTGAAGCTTTCTTT
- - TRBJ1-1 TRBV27 CASSFRGNTEAFF TGTGCCAGCAGTTTCAGGGGGAACACTGAAGCTTTCTTT
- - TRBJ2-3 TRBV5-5 CASSFVGVLDTQYF TGTGCCAGCAGCTTCGTAGGAGTGCTGGATACGCAGTATTTT
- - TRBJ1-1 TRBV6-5 CASRLSREDTEAFF TGTGCCAGCAGACTATCGCGTGAAGACACTGAAGCTTTCTTT
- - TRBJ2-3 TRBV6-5 CASSYFRNTQYF TGTGCCAGCAGTTACTTTCGAAATACGCAGTATTTT
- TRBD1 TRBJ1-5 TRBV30 CAWRGQGGVQPQHF TGTGCCTGGAGGGGACAGGGCGGCGTGCAGCCCCAGCATTTT
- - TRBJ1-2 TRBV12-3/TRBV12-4 CASSFNGGYGYTF TGTGCCAGCAGTTTTAATGGGGGGTATGGCTACACCTTC
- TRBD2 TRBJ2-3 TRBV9 CASSVAAGGVRDTQYF TGTGCCAGCAGCGTAGCAGCGGGAGGGGTTCGGGATACGCAGTATTTT
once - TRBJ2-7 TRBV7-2 CASSLSQVVEQYF TGTGCCAGCAGCTTGAGTCAGGTGGTGGAGCAGTACTTC
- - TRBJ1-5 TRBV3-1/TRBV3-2 CASSLGPNQPQHF TGTGCCAGCAGCCTAGGGCCGAATCAGCCCCAGCATTTT
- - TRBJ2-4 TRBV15 CATRELAKNIQYF TGTGCCACCAGGGAACTAGCCAAAAACATTCAGTACTTC
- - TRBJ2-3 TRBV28 CATTPDLRSTDTQYF TGTGCCACCACCCCCGATTTACGAAGCACAGATACGCAGTATTTT
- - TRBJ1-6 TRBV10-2 CASSEGSSYNSPLHF TGCGCCAGCAGTGAGGGTAGCTCCTATAATTCACCCCTCCACTTT
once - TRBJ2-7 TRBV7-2 CASSGRVDEQYF TGTGCCAGCAGCGGAAGAGTGGACGAGCAGTACTTC